Following are 21 T cell receptor beta chains from one sample sequenced in a study of beta chain features in type 1 diabetes. All of the isolated RNA was reverse transcribed, so expressed TCRB transcripts were sequenced. Clones were read by immunoSEQ multiplex PCR, and TCRdb kept only the in-frame ones, dropping some. The sample holds 390,000 or so clones, 14% seen once. The sequenced material came from naive CD4+ T cells from blood. These receptor sequences come from a man aged 30-40 years in good health.

The CDR3 DNA reads TGTGCCAGCAGCTTAAGGGGAGGCAGTTCCACCGGGGAGCTGTTTTTT. Translating it yields CASSLRGGSSTGELFF. The V call is TRBV7-6, the J call TRBJ2-2; a weak D match, TRBD2 (6 bases). Germline assignment: CDR1 SGHVS and CDR2 FNYEAQ. V shed 2 bases and J shed 4 bases, with 14 bases lying between them. This CDR3 contains 16 residues.

J is TRBJ2-1 and V is TRBV9, with TRBD2 matching over 10 bases. This CDR3 contains 17 residues. CDR1 is SGDLS and CDR2 is YYNGEE in the germline V gene. V was clipped by 0 bases and J by 4 bases; unmatched bases: 7. CDR3 amino acids: CASSVEPSGGVYNEQFF. CDR3 in DNA: TGTGCCAGCAGCGTAGAGCCTAGCGGGGGAGTGTACAATGAGCAGTTCTTC.

This chain uses TRBV29-1 with TRBJ2-7, with a tentative D call TRBD1 (6 bases). The germline gives CDR1 SQVTM, CDR2 ANQGSEA. CDR3 length: 11 amino acids. The CDR3 DNA reads TGCAGCGCCCTAGAAGGGGGTCGAACTACCGTC. It encodes CSALEGGRTTV.

V gene TRBV5-1 combines with J gene TRBJ2-1; 8 bases match TRBD1. CDR1 is SGHRS, CDR2 YFSETQ, per germline. The trim removed 4 bases at V and 2 bases at J, leaving 8 bases unmatched. This CDR3 spans 16 amino acids. The chain's CDR3 is CASSPIQGAPYNEQFF. The CDR3 bases are TGCGCCAGCAGCCCCATCCAGGGGGCGCCCTACAATGAGCAGTTCTTC. Full variable domain (missing parts from reference TRBV5-1 and TRBJ2-1): KAGVTQTPRYLIKTRGQQVTLSCSPISGHRSVSWYQQTPGQGLQFLFEYFSETQRNKGNFPGRFSGRQFSNSRSEMNVSTLELGDSALYLCASSPIQGAPYNEQFFGPGTRLTVL.

This clone turned up a few times. Here the CDR3 reads CASSLGTSGSRVYNEQFF. CDR3 nucleotide sequence: TGTGCCAGCAGCTTGGGGACTAGCGGGAGTCGGGTCTACAATGAGCAGTTCTTC. V and J are TRBV5-8 and TRBJ2-1; the match to TRBD2 covers 13 bases. This CDR3 region has 18 residues. The germline gives CDR1 SGHTS, CDR2 YDEGEE. The J segment lost 3 bases and the V segment lost 0 bases, leaving 6 bases of the junction unmatched. The full variable domain, with the rest looked up from reference TRBV5-8 and TRBJ2-1, is EAGVTQSPTHLIKTRGQQATLRCSPISGHTSVYWYQQALGLGLQFLLWYDEGEERNRGNFPPRFSGRQFPNYSSELNVNALELEDSALYLCASSLGTSGSRVYNEQFFGPGTRLTVL.

A few counts support this clone. Other nucleotide sequences from this sample produce the same CDR3. The V and J genes are TRBV30 and TRBJ1-2; tentatively, D is TRBD1 (6 bases). V lost 4 bases and J 7 bases, leaving 10 bases between the germline ends. The germline gives CDR1 GTSNPN, CDR2 SVGIG (reference sequence). This CDR3 is built from 11 residues. DNA of the CDR3: TGTGCCTGGACAGGGGTCGGTGGCTACACCTTC. Translated, it gives CAWTGVGGYTF.

This clone was seen a few times. This chain joins TRBV18 and TRBJ2-7, with TRBD2 as a possible D gene (6 bases). V shed 4 bases and J shed 0 bases, with 19 bases lying between them. CDR3 length equals 17 residues. Germline CDR1 KGHSH, CDR2 LQKENI. The CDR3 DNA reads as TGTGCCAGCTCACGCACCGTGGGGGGACCCCACTCCTACGAGCAGTACGTC. This encodes CASSRTVGGPHSYEQYV.

The rearrangement joins TRBV4-2 to TRBJ2-5; D may be TRBD1 (5 bases). The ends were cut back, 1 base at V and 1 base at J, with 10 bases in the middle. The germline CDR1 and CDR2 sequences are LGHNA and YNFKEQ. The CDR3 length is 15 residues. The CDR3, as DNA: TGTGCCAGCAGCCAAGGATGGGGCCGCCAAGAGACCCAGTACTTC. This codes for CASSQGWGRQETQYF.

A few counts support this clone. The chain links TRBV7-6 to TRBJ2-3, with no clear D. Looked up from germline, CDR1 is SGHVS and CDR2 is FNYEAQ. V gave up 5 bases and J gave up 0 bases, with 6 bases separating them. The CDR3 extends over 13 amino acids. The CDR3 bases are TGTGCCAGCAGCCGCCAAAGCACAGATACGCAGTATTTT. Translating gives CASSRQSTDTQYF.

This clone appeared a few times. The chain has TRBV6-1 and TRBJ2-1; possibly TRBD2 for D (5 bases). The germline gives CDR1 MNHNS, CDR2 SASEGT. The CDR3 extends over 16 amino acids. V lost 2 bases and J 5 bases, leaving 16 bases between the germline ends. This chain's CDR3 is CASSERRALLDNEQFF. The CDR3 region has the DNA TGTGCCAGCAGTGAACGGCGGGCCCTCTTGGACAATGAGCAGTTCTTC.

The V and J genes are TRBV9 and TRBJ2-4, with 7 nucleotides matching TRBD1. V dropped 0 bases and J dropped 8; count of bases not matched to a gene: 5. Looked up from germline, CDR1 is SGDLS and CDR2 is YYNGEE. This CDR3 comprises 14 residues. The CDR3 nucleotides read TGTGCCAGCAGCGTAGTTGGGACAGCGGACATTCAGTACTTC. Its translation is CASSVVGTADIQYF. The variable domain in full, with the rest retrieved from reference TRBV9 and TRBJ2-4, is DSGVTQTPKHLITATGQRVTLRCSPRSGDLSVYWYQQSLDQGLQFLIQYYNGEERAKGNILERFSAQQFPDLHSELNLSSLELGDSALYFCASSVVGTADIQYFGAGTRLSVL.

There are a few counts of this clone. The chain has TRBV29-1 and TRBJ2-5; D is perhaps TRBD2 (6 bases). Per germline, CDR1 SQVTM and CDR2 ANQGSEA. This CDR3 has 15 residues. The ends were cut back, 6 bases at V and 1 base at J, with 18 bases in the middle. Here the CDR3 reads CSVASRLGFQETQYF. The CDR3 coding sequence is TGCAGCGTCGCCTCTAGACTAGGCTTCCAAGAGACCCAGTACTTC. The variable domain in full, completed from reference TRBV29-1 and TRBJ2-5, reads SAVISQKPSRDICQRGTSLTIQCQVDSQVTMMFWYRQQPGQSLTLIATANQGSEATYESGFVIDKFPISRPNLTFSTLTVSNMSPEDSSIYLCSVASRLGFQETQYFGPGTRLLVL.

This clone has a count of ten or more. J is TRBJ2-1 and V is TRBV29-1; TRBD1 matches 7 bases. The germline V gene has CDR1 SQVTM and CDR2 ANQGSEA. V dropped 6 bases and J dropped 2; count of bases not matched to a gene: 1. This CDR3 region has 12 residues. CDR3 bases: TGCAGCGTCGGACAGGCCTACAATGAGCAGTTCTTC. Translation: CSVGQAYNEQFF.

The V call is TRBV27, the J call TRBJ2-6; D uncertain. The CDR3 has 15 residues. Trimming removed 5 bases from V and 0 bases from J, with 8 bases in between. Germline values: CDR1 MNHEY, CDR2 SMNVEV (reference sequence). The CDR3 region has the DNA TGTGCCAGCAGTCTCCGGACCTCTGGGGCCAACGTCCTGACTTTC. Its translation: CASSLRTSGANVLTF.

The CDR3: CASSGGTGVVSYEQFF. The CDR3 nucleotides are TGTGCCAGCAGCGGGGGGACGGGAGTCGTTTCCTATGAGCAGTTCTTC. V is TRBV9 and J is TRBJ2-1; D is perhaps TRBD2 (6 bases). The length of the CDR3 is 16 residues. The V end was cut by 3 bases, the J end by 8 bases, with 21 bases between. CDR1 is SGDLS and CDR2 is YYNGEE in the germline V gene.

V is TRBV6-6 and J is TRBJ1-2, with 9 bases aligning to TRBD1. CDR1 and CDR2 (germline): MNHNY, SVGAGI (reference sequence). The junction had 8 bases not matched to a gene; V was cut back by 8 bases and J by 4 bases. There are 14 residues in the CDR3. Written as DNA, the CDR3 is TGTGCCAGCGGGACGGGACAGGGAATCTATGGCTACACCTTC. Protein sequence: CASGTGQGIYGYTF.

The CDR3 sequence: CAWSVRWAASGYTF. The CDR3 DNA reads as TGTGCCTGGAGTGTAAGGTGGGCGGCATCAGGCTACACCTTC. The chain links TRBV30 to TRBJ1-2; D uncertain. This CDR3 contains 14 residues. The ends were cut back, 0 bases at V and 8 bases at J, with 16 bases in the middle. The V gene's germline CDR1 is GTSNPN and CDR2 SVGIG (reference sequence).

This clone was seen more than once but under ten times. The chain employs TRBV6-1 and TRBJ1-2, with 7 bases that match TRBD1. The CDR3 is made up of 13 amino acids. In germline, CDR1 is MNHNS, CDR2 SASEGT. The V segment lost 6 bases and the J segment 4 bases; nucleotides outside the gene matches: 5. CDR3 DNA sequence: TGTGCCAGCAGCGGGGACAGCGCCTATGGCTACACCTTC. Its translation: CASSGDSAYGYTF.

The rearrangement uses TRBV7-9 and TRBJ2-2; a possible D gene is TRBD2 (6 bases). V lost 4 bases and J lost 5, with 17 bases in between. The CDR3 contains 16 residues. Germline-derived CDR1 and CDR2 are SEHNR and FQNEAQ (reference sequence). The CDR3 reads CASSWGRFERTGELFF. As DNA, the CDR3 is TGTGCCAGCAGCTGGGGGAGGTTCGAGCGGACCGGGGAGCTGTTTTTT. Drawing the rest from reference TRBV7-9 and TRBJ2-2, the complete variable domain is DTGVSQNPRHKITKRGQNVTFRCDPISEHNRLYWYRQTLGQGPEFLTYFQNEAQLEKSRLLSDRFSAERPKGSFSTLEIQRTEQGDSAMYLCASSWGRFERTGELFFGEGSRLTVL.

This clone was observed once. This chain joins TRBV9 and TRBJ2-2; no definite D call. Trimming cost V 0 bases and J 2 bases, with 8 bases left between them. This CDR3 has 15 residues. Germline assignment: CDR1 SGDLS and CDR2 YYNGEE. The CDR3 reads CASSVAVQNTGELFF. The DNA of the CDR3 is TGTGCCAGCAGCGTAGCGGTTCAAAACACCGGGGAGCTGTTTTTT.

The rearrangement uses TRBV11-2 and TRBJ2-2; unclear D gene. In germline, CDR1 is SGHAT, CDR2 FQNNGV. Trimming took off 0 bases at V and 5 bases at J, with 4 bases between the two ends. This CDR3 spans 13 amino acids. CDR3 nucleotide sequence: TGTGCCAGCAGCTTAGAACGGACCGGGGAGCTGTTTTTT. This codes for CASSLERTGELFF.